These 29 T cell receptor beta chains originate from one sample sequenced in a study of cytomegalovirus exposure and HLA in healthy donors. 60 Vbeta and 13 Jbeta primers were used in PCR. The repertoire was sequenced with immunoSEQ multiplex PCR; TCRdb's copy has only in-frame clones and lacks some. Of some 200,000 clones in the sample, approximately 82% are singletons; the top ten hold roughly 2%. The sample taken for sequencing was PBMCs. Source of these receptors: a woman aged 25 to 39 in good health and CMV-seronegative.

V and J are TRBV4-2 and TRBJ1-2, with 7 bases aligning to TRBD1. V lost 1 base and J lost 5; bases outside the gene matches: 7. The germline gives CDR1 LGHNA, CDR2 YNFKEQ. This CDR3 spans 15 amino acids. The CDR3 sequence is CASSQGEEGAYGYTF. In DNA form, the CDR3 reads TGTGCCAGCAGCCAAGGTGAGGAGGGGGCTTATGGCTACACCTTC.

V gene TRBV7-2 combines with J gene TRBJ2-3; 8 bases fit TRBD2. This CDR3 is built from 18 residues. Germline assignment: CDR1 SGHTA and CDR2 FQGNSA. Unmatched junction bases numbered 15, after V lost 1 base and J lost 6 bases. The CDR3 DNA reads as TGTGCCAGCAGCTTAGTGCCCCTTGGCGGGGGGTCCGAGGATACGCAGTATTTT. Its protein is CASSLVPLGGGSEDTQYF.

The chain has TRBV15 and TRBJ2-3; 16 positions agree with TRBD2. V shed 4 bases, J shed 0 bases, and the junction held 1 base outside the gene matches. Germline lookup yields CDR1 LNHNV and CDR2 YYDKDF (reference sequence). The CDR3 extends over 17 amino acids. CDR3 sequence (DNA): TGTGCCACCAGCAAGGGACTAGCGGGGGGGAGCACAGATACGCAGTATTTT. Translating it yields CATSKGLAGGSTDTQYF. The whole variable domain, remainder taken from reference TRBV15 and TRBJ2-3, is DAMVIQNPRYQVTQFGKPVTLSCSQTLNHNVMYWYQQKSSQAPKLLFHYYDKDFNNEADTPDNFQSRRPNTSFCFLDIRSPGLGDTAMYLCATSKGLAGGSTDTQYFGPGTRLTVL.

The chain combines TRBV28 with TRBJ2-5, with D possibly TRBD2 on 7 matching bases. The CDR3 sequence is 17 residues long. The ends were cut back, 8 bases at V and 0 bases at J, with 22 bases in the middle. Germline assignment: CDR1 MDHEN and CDR2 SYDVKM. The CDR3 spells CASSRAQGLYYQETQYF. CDR3 DNA sequence: TGTGCCAGCTCGCGGGCACAGGGACTATATTACCAAGAGACCCAGTACTTC.

This sequence joins TRBV23-1 and TRBJ2-3; 10 nucleotides match TRBD1. TRBV23-1 is flagged as an ORF with uncertain function. With 11 bases clipped from V and 7 bases from J, the junction kept 9 bases outside the gene matches. The CDR3 contains 13 residues. The CDR3 loop reads CARGTGERNTQYF. The CDR3 nucleotides are TGCGCCCGGGGGACAGGGGAGAGGAATACGCAGTATTTT.

In its sample, this clone was seen once. This rearrangement joins TRBV6-5 to TRBJ2-2, with D possibly TRBD2 on 7 matching bases. Germline V lookup: CDR1 MNHEY, CDR2 SVGAGI. This CDR3 comprises 14 residues. Trimming removed 6 bases at V and 6 bases at J, with 14 bases between. The CDR3: CASRRGGAAGELFF. CDR3 bases: TGTGCCAGCAGGAGGGGGGGGGCGGCCGGGGAGCTGTTTTTT.

V gene TRBV27 combines with J gene TRBJ2-2, with TRBD2 identical over 8 bases. Germline CDR1 MNHEY, CDR2 SMNVEV (reference sequence). V shed 4 bases and J 1 base; nucleotides not matched to a gene: 8. The CDR3 sequence is 17 residues long. CDR3 sequence (DNA): TGTGCCAGCAGTTCTCCGTCCCGGGGGGGGAACACCGGGGAGCTGTTTTTT. It is translated as CASSSPSRGGNTGELFF.

A word on this clone: One end of the junction fails to match germline, which may point to a read error. The CDR3 DNA follows: TGTGCCAGCAGTCTATCTTGGGGGACTGGGGCCAACGGCCTGACTTTC. Protein: CASSLSWGTGANGLTF. V gene TRBV2 combines with J gene TRBJ2-6; TRBD2 is a possible D gene (6 bases). The germline gives CDR1 SNHLY, CDR2 FYNNEI. CDR3 length: 16 amino acids.

This clone was seen a few times. The rearrangement links TRBV29-1 to TRBJ1-1; D call uncertain. CDR3 length equals 14 residues. V was trimmed by 6 bases and J by 4 bases, leaving 18 bases between them. Germline V gene sequence: CDR1 SQVTM, CDR2 ANQGSEA. CDR3 in DNA: TGCAGCGTCGACCCCATGCGGGCCAGCACTGAAGCTTTCTTT. This codes for CSVDPMRASTEAFF.

The rearrangement links TRBV6-5 to TRBJ2-4; 7 bases are a match to TRBD1. From germline, CDR1 is MNHEY and CDR2 SVGAGI. With V trimmed by 6 bases and J by 1 base, 6 bases remained unmatched. CDR3 size: 15 residues. The CDR3 spells CASSRGQTAKNIQYF. CDR3 nucleotide sequence: TGTGCCAGCAGCAGGGGACAGACCGCCAAAAACATTCAGTACTTC.

The chain links TRBV7-2 to TRBJ1-2; 7 nucleotides line up with TRBD1. The CDR3 is 14 amino acids. The ends lost 11 bases at V and 7 bases at J; junction bases unmatched: 16. The germline CDR1 and CDR2 sequences are SGHTA and FQGNSA. In DNA, the CDR3 is TGTGCCTCGACACCAGGACAGGAGGTGGCTGGCTACACCTTC. The encoded protein is CASTPGQEVAGYTF.

The chain couples TRBV11-2 to TRBJ1-1; D is possibly TRBD1 (5 bases). The CDR3 extends over 15 amino acids. Per the germline V gene, CDR1 is SGHAT and CDR2 is FQNNGV. V was clipped by 3 bases and J by 5 bases, with 16 bases between them. This chain's CDR3 is CASSFLGGAGTEAFF. As DNA, the CDR3 is TGTGCCAGCAGCTTCCTTGGCGGGGCAGGGACTGAAGCTTTCTTT.

The rearrangement joins TRBV15 to TRBJ1-5; no definite D call. V lost 0 bases to trimming and J lost 11 bases, with 11 bases between them. This CDR3 has 13 residues. Germline V gene sequence: CDR1 LNHNV, CDR2 YYDKDF (reference sequence). CDR3 protein: CATSRDWQKAQHF. As DNA, the CDR3 is TGTGCCACCAGCAGAGATTGGCAAAAAGCCCAGCATTTT.

The sample holds one count of this clone. The chain employs TRBV7-9 and TRBJ1-2; D remains ambiguous. The CDR3 runs to 14 residues. V shed 6 bases and J shed 8 bases, with 19 bases lying between them. CDR1 is SEHNR and CDR2 is FQNEAQ in the germline V gene (reference sequence). The DNA of the CDR3 is TGTGCCAGCAGGGACCCCCCGGACTCTATGGGCTACACCTTC. This codes for CASRDPPDSMGYTF.

The gene calls are TRBV28 and TRBJ2-3, with D perhaps TRBD2 (5 bases). Germline loops: CDR1 MDHEN, CDR2 SYDVKM. The CDR3 is made up of 13 amino acids. Trimming shortened V by 5 bases and J by 6 bases, and 12 bases separated the two germline ends. This CDR3 reads CASSIGSQDTQYF. The CDR3 coding sequence is TGTGCCAGCAGTATTGGGAGTCAGGATACGCAGTATTTT.

The J gene is TRBJ2-6, the V gene TRBV5-4; 11 positions agree with TRBD2. CDR1 is SGHNT, CDR2 YYREEE, per germline (reference sequence). Trimming removed 2 bases from V and 3 bases from J; junction bases left unmatched: 4. The length of the CDR3 is 17 residues. CDR3 in DNA: TGTGCCAGCAGCTTTGGGCTAGCGGGAGGTGGGGCCAACGTCCTGACTTTC. Protein: CASSFGLAGGGANVLTF.

The chain employs TRBV25-1 and TRBJ2-5; a weak D match, TRBD1 (6 bases). Germline assignment: CDR1 MGHDK and CDR2 SYGVNS. The CDR3 loop spans 13 amino acids. V dropped 6 bases and J dropped 5 bases, with 13 bases sitting between them. The chain's CDR3 is CASSQQGLETQYF. The CDR3 DNA reads as TGTGCCAGCAGCCAGCAGGGGCTGGAGACCCAGTACTTC.

This clone turned up a few times. Other DNA sequences in this specimen translate into the identical CDR3. V is TRBV28 and J is TRBJ2-1; 15 bases are shared with TRBD2. This CDR3 comprises 15 residues. V lost 6 bases, J lost 7 bases, and 4 bases stayed unmatched. The germline V gene encodes CDR1 MDHEN and CDR2 SYDVKM. The chain's CDR3 is CASSLGLAGGNEQFF. Written as DNA, the CDR3 is TGTGCCAGCAGCCTCGGACTAGCGGGGGGGAATGAGCAGTTCTTC.

The chain carries TRBV27 and TRBJ2-3, with TRBD2 matching 8 bases. The CDR3 totals 13 residues. Germline CDR1 is MNHEY and CDR2 is SMNVEV (reference sequence). The ends lost 5 bases at V and 9 bases at J; junction bases unmatched: 7. CDR3 DNA: TGTGCCAGCAGTCACCCCGGGGGGGGAACGCAGTATTTT. Translation: CASSHPGGGTQYF.

The J gene is TRBJ2-1, the V gene TRBV30, with TRBD1 identical over 11 bases. CDR3 length: 13 residues. Trimming at V came to 5 bases and at J to 7 bases, leaving 4 bases not matched to a gene. The germline gives CDR1 GTSNPN, CDR2 SVGIG (reference sequence). The DNA of the CDR3 is TGTGCCTGGGGGGGGGACAGGGGGAATGAGCAGTTCTTC. Its protein product is CAWGGDRGNEQFF.

The V gene is TRBV7-2, the J gene TRBJ2-2, with TRBD2 matching 11 bases. Germline values: CDR1 SGHTA, CDR2 FQGNSA. The junction had 6 bases not matched to a gene; V was cut back by 5 bases and J by 7 bases. This CDR3 spans 15 amino acids. CDR3 protein: CASSVSGGAVGELFF. The CDR3 region has the DNA TGTGCCAGCAGCGTTAGCGGGGGGGCCGTCGGGGAGCTGTTTTTT.

J is TRBJ1-3 and V is TRBV28, with a weak D call TRBD1 (6 bases). CDR3 length: 14 residues. From germline, CDR1 is MDHEN and CDR2 SYDVKM. With 6 bases removed from V and 4 bases from J, the gap between germline ends came to 13 bases. CDR3 region: CASSKQGTGNTIYF. The DNA of the CDR3 is TGTGCCAGCAGCAAACAGGGAACCGGAAACACCATATATTTT.

Written as DNA, the CDR3 is TGTGCCAGCAGTGGGGACAGGGGGCCGACTACCCAGCAGTTCTTC. Its protein product is CASSGDRGPTTQQFF. This chain links TRBV6-1 with TRBJ2-1; 12 nucleotides align to TRBD1. The CDR3 consists of 15 residues. Germline loops: CDR1 MNHNS, CDR2 SASEGT. The V and J ends lost 4 bases and 11 bases, in that order; junction bases with no gene match: 9.

The V call is TRBV6-4, the J call TRBJ2-7; maybe TRBD2 (6 bases). CDR1 MRHNA and CDR2 SNTAGT come from the germline V gene. The V end lost 0 bases, the J end lost 0 bases, and 9 bases lay between the germline ends. There are 15 residues in the CDR3. CDR3 sequence (DNA): TGTGCCAGCAGTGACTCTGCGGGGAACTCCTACGAGCAGTACTTC. Its translation is CASSDSAGNSYEQYF.

This sequence joins TRBV7-6 and TRBJ1-3; 7 positions match TRBD1. With V trimmed by 5 bases and J by 4 bases, 11 bases remained unmatched. CDR3 length: 16 residues. CDR1 and CDR2 from the germline V gene are SGHVS and FNYEAQ. CDR3 region: CASSSNQGVVGNTIYF. The DNA of the CDR3 is TGTGCCAGCAGCAGCAATCAGGGGGTTGTCGGAAACACCATATATTTT.

The rearrangement joins TRBV28 to TRBJ1-1, with 8 positions matching TRBD1. The J segment lost 3 bases and the V segment lost 5 bases, leaving 5 bases of the junction unmatched. Germline lookup yields CDR1 MDHEN and CDR2 SYDVKM. This CDR3 has 14 residues. CDR3: CASSRDRWDTEAFF. DNA of the CDR3: TGTGCCAGCAGTAGGGACAGGTGGGACACTGAAGCTTTCTTT.

V usage is TRBV7-2 and J usage is TRBJ2-5; 8 positions match TRBD1. Germline values: CDR1 SGHTA, CDR2 FQGNSA. Trimming removed 5 bases from V and 4 bases from J; junction bases left unmatched: 6. The CDR3 consists of 14 residues. CDR3 amino acids: CASSPRQGPETQYF. CDR3 nucleotide sequence: TGTGCCAGCAGCCCTCGACAGGGGCCAGAGACCCAGTACTTC.

V gene TRBV30 combines with J gene TRBJ1-2, with no clear D. Trimming stripped 5 bases from V and 7 bases from J, with 20 bases between. The CDR3 runs 14 residues. The germline V gene encodes CDR1 GTSNPN and CDR2 SVGIG (reference sequence). This CDR3 reads CAWLPGRLTGGYTF. CDR3 nucleotide sequence: TGTGCCTGGCTCCCCGGCAGGTTAACTGGTGGCTACACCTTC.

This chain uses TRBV5-1 with TRBJ2-5, with D uncertain. TRBJ2-7 matches the DNA end more closely, so the J call is doubtful. CDR1 is SGHRS, CDR2 YFSETQ, per germline. The CDR3 extends over 14 amino acids. CDR3: CASSLDWSSYEQYF. The CDR3 nucleotides are TGCGCCAGCAGCTTGGATTGGAGCTCCTACGAGCAGTACTTC.